This TCR beta chain emerged from a study of blood T cell repertoires in COVID-19. Generated by immunoSEQ multiplex PCR, the TCRdb table keeps only in-frame clones and is missing some. The sample has more than 300,000 clones, roughly 83% seen once. The specimen sequenced was peripheral blood. The receptor was derived from a woman aged 45-65 years with acute or convalescent COVID-19.

CDR3 in DNA: TGTGCCAGCAGTTCTGGACTAAGGGGGCGGGATGAGCAGTACTTC. It codes for CASSSGLRGRDEQYF. The chain couples TRBV27 to TRBJ2-7; a possible D gene is TRBD1 (7 bases). The CDR3 contains 15 residues. Germline CDR1 is MNHEY and CDR2 is SMNVEV (reference sequence). Deletions cut 4 bases from V and 7 bases from J, with 20 bases between.